Following are 22 T cell receptor beta chains from one sample sequenced in a study of long-term antiretroviral therapy in people with HIV. The authors ran the immunoSEQ assay, v3.0, at survey level. Using immunoSEQ multiplex PCR, the repertoire was profiled, and TCRdb retains in-frame clones only, with some absent. Of 21,000 or so clones in the sample, about 80% were seen once. Sequencing used unsorted PBMCs, obtained 0.3 years after starting antiretroviral therapy. Receptors were obtained from a man between 50 and 59 years old with HIV.

This chain connects TRBV27 to TRBJ2-7; D may be TRBD2 (5 bases). This CDR3 contains 12 residues. Trimming stripped 6 bases from V and 0 bases from J, with 6 bases between. Germline CDR1 is MNHEY and CDR2 is SMNVEV (reference sequence). The CDR3 sequence: CASRGVSYEQYF. In nucleotides, the CDR3 is TGTGCCAGCAGGGGAGTCTCCTACGAGCAGTACTTC.

J is TRBJ2-7 and V is TRBV5-5; no reliable D call. The germline V gene encodes CDR1 SGHKS and CDR2 YYEKEE (reference sequence). V lost 7 bases, J lost 1 base, and 12 bases lay in between. The CDR3 consists of 13 residues. Written as DNA, the CDR3 is TGTGCCAGCTCTCCCGAGGTTTCCTACGAGCAGTACTTC. Its translation: CASSPEVSYEQYF.

The table lists this clone with a count of one. The chain is built from TRBV6-6 and TRBJ2-7, with 9 bases matching TRBD1. This CDR3 region has 15 residues. Germline CDR1 MNHNY, CDR2 SVGAGI (reference sequence). J lost 3 bases, V lost 4 bases, and 7 bases had no gene match. DNA of the CDR3: TGTGCCAGCAGTTCTCCGGGACAGGGCGACTACGAGCAGTACTTC. Its translation: CASSSPGQGDYEQYF.

This clone showed up just a few times. The chain uses TRBV30 and TRBJ1-2, with D perhaps matching TRBD1 (5 bases). Trimming stripped 3 bases from V and 4 bases from J, with 12 bases between. Germline V CDR1 and CDR2: GTSNPN, SVGIG (reference sequence). The CDR3 has 13 residues. Written as DNA, the CDR3 is TGTGCCTGGAGGGCCGACAGCTCCTATGGCTACACCTTC. This encodes CAWRADSSYGYTF.

V and J are TRBV9 and TRBJ2-3; D is possibly TRBD2 (6 bases). V was trimmed by 0 bases and J by 5 bases, leaving 10 bases between them. The CDR3 length is 14 residues. Per germline, CDR1 SGDLS and CDR2 YYNGEE. CDR3 sequence reads: CASSVGTSQDTQYF. CDR3 bases: TGTGCCAGCAGCGTAGGTACTAGCCAAGATACGCAGTATTTT.

The J gene is TRBJ1-2, the V gene TRBV2; no clear D gene. V dropped 2 bases and J dropped 0 bases, with 19 bases sitting between them. The CDR3 extends over 18 amino acids. Germline CDR1 and CDR2: SNHLY and FYNNEI. CDR3 bases: TGTGCCAGCAGTGAAATTGGCGGCAGCCAAAAAGCTAACTATGGCTACACCTTC. Its protein product is CASSEIGGSQKANYGYTF. Combining the CDR3 with reference TRBV2 and TRBJ1-2 gives the whole variable domain EPEVTQTPSHQVTQMGQEVILRCVPISNHLYFYWYRQILGQKVEFLVSFYNNEISEKSEIFDDQFSVERPDGSNFTLKIRSTKLEDSAMYFCASSEIGGSQKANYGYTFGSGTRLTVV.

This chain connects TRBV6-5 to TRBJ1-1; 9 bases align to TRBD1. The CDR3 contains 15 residues. Germline assignment: CDR1 MNHEY and CDR2 SVGAGI. V shed 6 bases, J shed 1 base, and the junction held 6 bases outside the gene matches. The CDR3 DNA follows: TGTGCCAGCAGCCGACAGGGGGTGGGGAACACTGAAGCTTTCTTT. It translates to CASSRQGVGNTEAFF.

The chain links TRBV18 to TRBJ2-7; TRBD1 aligns across 8 bases. The V and J ends lost 5 bases and 3 bases, in that order; junction bases with no gene match: 9. The CDR3 is 15 amino acids. Germline CDR1 is KGHSH and CDR2 is LQKENI. CDR3 sequence: CASSASGGGHYEQYF. DNA for the CDR3: TGTGCCAGCTCAGCCTCAGGGGGCGGACACTACGAGCAGTACTTC.

A single count supports this clone. The chain links TRBV4-3 to TRBJ2-3; D may be TRBD2 (7 bases). Trimming took off 1 base at V and 8 bases at J, with 13 bases between the two ends. Per germline, CDR1 LGHNA and CDR2 YSLEER. The CDR3 has 14 amino acids. The CDR3 DNA reads TGCGCCAGCAGCCAAGCGGGGGGCCAAGGTACGCAGTATTTT. Translating gives CASSQAGGQGTQYF.

The chain links TRBV7-4 to TRBJ1-2, with D unclear. V lost 3 bases and J lost 6, with 11 bases in between. The CDR3 runs 13 residues. CDR1 is SGHVT, CDR2 SQSDAQ, per germline. The chain's CDR3 is CASSFQTSNGYTF. The CDR3 DNA reads TGTGCCAGCAGCTTTCAAACGTCCAATGGCTACACCTTC.

The V call is TRBV6-1, the J call TRBJ2-1; 7 positions agree with TRBD1. The CDR3 sequence is 15 residues long. V shed 7 bases and J 8 bases; nucleotides not matched to a gene: 14. Germline CDR1 MNHNS, CDR2 SASEGT. CDR3 residues: CASNKGQYSGYEQFF. DNA of the CDR3: TGTGCCAGCAATAAGGGACAGTACTCGGGGTATGAGCAGTTCTTC.

This chain uses TRBV25-1 with TRBJ2-7; the D is unclear. Trimming pared 5 bases from V and 3 bases from J, leaving 8 bases between. The CDR3 runs to 12 residues. Germline V CDR1 and CDR2: MGHDK, SYGVNS. The CDR3 here is CASSNYDYEQYF. The CDR3 DNA follows: TGTGCCAGCAGTAACTACGACTACGAGCAGTACTTC.

The chain links TRBV19 to TRBJ1-2; D gene ambiguous. V was shortened by 5 bases and J by 7 bases, with 20 bases between the two germline ends. CDR1 LNHDA and CDR2 SQIVND come from the germline V gene (reference sequence). The CDR3 runs to 15 residues. The CDR3 sequence: CASSALQTSMTGYTF. CDR3 DNA: TGTGCCAGTAGTGCCCTCCAGACTTCGATGACTGGCTACACCTTC.

The rearrangement links TRBV19 to TRBJ2-3; 8 nucleotides agree with TRBD2. V lost 6 bases to trimming and J lost 4 bases; unmatched junction nucleotides: 15. CDR1 is LNHDA, CDR2 SQIVND, per germline (reference sequence). This CDR3 contains 17 residues. CDR3 amino acids: CASSPLPGLGIPDTQYF. The CDR3 nucleotides are TGTGCCAGTAGCCCTCTCCCGGGACTAGGAATTCCAGATACGCAGTATTTT.

This clone has more than one count but fewer than ten. The genes are TRBV7-9 and TRBJ1-2; 7 bases agree with TRBD1. This CDR3 has 16 amino acids. Germline CDR1 reads SEHNR; CDR2 reads FQNEAQ (reference sequence). Unmatched junction bases numbered 7, after V lost 0 bases and J lost 3 bases. The CDR3, as DNA: TGTGCCAGCAGCTTAGCAGGCAGGGGGGCTTACTATGGCTACACCTTC. Its protein is CASSLAGRGAYYGYTF.

V and J are TRBV5-5 and TRBJ2-1; 11 bases are shared with TRBD2. V shed 5 bases, J shed 4 bases, and the junction held 5 bases outside the gene matches. The germline gives CDR1 SGHKS, CDR2 YYEKEE (reference sequence). The CDR3 sequence is 15 residues long. CDR3 sequence reads: CASRSLAGGYNEQFF. CDR3 DNA: TGTGCCAGCAGGTCCCTAGCGGGAGGTTACAATGAGCAGTTCTTC.

The rearrangement links TRBV18 to TRBJ1-1; D might be TRBD1 (5 bases). The V end lost 3 bases, the J end lost 3 bases, and 17 bases lay between the germline ends. This CDR3 contains 16 residues. CDR1 and CDR2 from the germline V gene are KGHSH and LQKENI. The CDR3 region is CASSPVPGPGDTEAFF. The CDR3 coding sequence is TGTGCCAGCTCACCTGTACCAGGGCCGGGGGACACTGAAGCTTTCTTT.

The chain employs TRBV7-2 and TRBJ2-5, with no clear D. The CDR3 totals 13 residues. Trimming stripped 6 bases from V and 5 bases from J, with 13 bases between. Per germline, CDR1 SGHTA and CDR2 FQGNSA. CDR3 amino acids: CASSVNGLETQYF. CDR3 nucleotides: TGTGCCAGCAGTGTTAACGGTCTCGAGACCCAGTACTTC.

This sequence joins TRBV4-3 and TRBJ2-5, with D possibly matching TRBD1 (6 bases). CDR1 LGHNA and CDR2 YSLEER come from the germline V gene. The CDR3 totals 16 residues. V shed 0 bases and J shed 4 bases, with 15 bases lying between them. CDR3 loop: CASSQDRTDPRETQYF. The CDR3 DNA follows: TGCGCCAGCAGCCAAGACCGGACAGACCCCCGAGAGACCCAGTACTTC.

The J gene is TRBJ1-2, the V gene TRBV6-4; D remains ambiguous. The CDR3 sequence is 14 residues long. Germline-derived CDR1 and CDR2 are MRHNA and SNTAGT. Trimming shortened V by 0 bases and J by 8 bases, and 13 bases separated the two germline ends. The CDR3 is CASSDSDEAYGYTF. The CDR3 DNA is TGTGCCAGCAGTGACTCGGACGAAGCCTACGGCTACACCTTC.

V is TRBV19 and J is TRBJ1-5; D unclear. The CDR3 covers 14 residues. V was cut by 3 bases and J by 3 bases, with 9 bases left in between. Germline V gene lookup returns CDR1 LNHDA and CDR2 SQIVND (reference sequence). CDR3 nucleotides: TGTGCCAGTAGTATTGGCGGAGACAATCAGCCCCAGCATTTT. This translates into CASSIGGDNQPQHF.

The V gene is TRBV7-9, the J gene TRBJ2-7; 12 bases line up with TRBD2. After removal of 5 bases from V and 2 bases from J, the junction contained 1 base not matched to a gene. Germline V gene sequence: CDR1 SEHNR, CDR2 FQNEAQ (reference sequence). The length of the CDR3 is 14 residues. The CDR3 DNA follows: TGTGCCAGCAGCCCTAGCGGGGGGGCCTACGAGCAGTACTTC. Protein: CASSPSGGAYEQYF.